This T cell receptor (beta chain) was sequenced in a study of T cells after yellow fever vaccination. This clonotype has more than one count but fewer than ten. TCRdb re-called the 5' RACE reads through MiXCR, storing one row per CDR3 protein. The sample shows 200,000 to 300,000 distinct CDR3 sequences, less than 7.5% of them seen only once. V shed 0 bases and J shed 0 bases, with 22 bases lying between them. The V gene's germline CDR1 is SGHAT and CDR2 FQNNGV. The CDR3 sequence is 20 residues long. Sequenced material: CD4+ T cells sorted from PBMCs, taken on the day of the yellow fever booster vaccination. This clonotype was sampled from a man younger than 45 who received the YFV17D yellow fever vaccine. The rearrangement uses TRBV11-2 and TRBJ2-3; D is perhaps TRBD2 (5 bases). The DNA of the CDR3 is TGTGCCAGCAGCTTAGACGGTCCACTAGGCCGACCGAGGAGCACAGATACGCAGTATTTT. Its translation: CASSLDGPLGRPRSTDTQYF.